Shown below are 32 T cell receptor beta chains from a single sample sequenced in a study of blood T cell repertoires in COVID-19. Here immunoSEQ multiplex PCR was the method, and the copy in TCRdb shows in-frame clones only, minus some. Here the sample spans about 440,000 clones, about 90% being singletons. Sequenced material: PBMCs or T cells enriched from blood (not recorded which). These receptors came from a young man who had recovered from COVID-19.

This chain uses TRBV14 with TRBJ2-4, with 7 bases fitting TRBD1. V gave up 1 base and J gave up 4 bases; unmatched junction bases: 10. There are 17 residues in the CDR3. Germline loops: CDR1 SGHDN, CDR2 FVKESK. CDR3 region: CASSQAQFRTGKNIQYF. In nucleotides, the CDR3 is TGTGCCAGCAGCCAAGCTCAGTTCCGGACAGGAAAAAACATTCAGTACTTC.

The rearrangement links TRBV7-8 to TRBJ2-1, with a possible D match to TRBD2 (6 bases). The CDR3 totals 15 residues. Trimming removed 6 bases from V and 1 base from J, with 13 bases in between. The germline gives CDR1 SGHVS, CDR2 FQNEAQ. The DNA for the CDR3 is TGTGCCAGCAGGACCGGGGGTGTTTCCTACAATGAGCAGTTCTTC. Protein: CASRTGGVSYNEQFF.

The chain employs TRBV11-2 and TRBJ2-2; a possible D gene is TRBD1 (5 bases). This CDR3 has 17 amino acids. Germline V gene sequence: CDR1 SGHAT, CDR2 FQNNGV. Trimming stripped 4 bases from V and 4 bases from J, with 19 bases between. CDR3 in amino acids: CASSSPRQGESTGELFF. Written as DNA, the CDR3 is TGTGCCAGCAGCTCCCCCCGGCAGGGTGAGTCCACCGGGGAGCTGTTTTTT.

V is TRBV29-1 and J is TRBJ1-5; 7 bases are shared with TRBD1. The CDR3 is 13 amino acids. Germline V lookup: CDR1 SQVTM, CDR2 ANQGSEA. V shed 4 bases and J 10 bases; nucleotides not matched to a gene: 10. The CDR3 DNA follows: TGCAGCGTTGCGCGGGACAGCTCGGGACCCCAGCATTTT. This translates into CSVARDSSGPQHF.

CDR3 amino acids: CASSPPGTGIYGYTF. The DNA of the CDR3 is TGTGCCAGCAGCCCCCCGGGGACAGGGATCTATGGCTACACCTTC. J is TRBJ1-2 and V is TRBV11-2, with 9 bases lining up with TRBD1. The trim removed 5 bases at V and 4 bases at J, leaving 8 bases unmatched. Germline loops: CDR1 SGHAT, CDR2 FQNNGV. The CDR3 contains 15 residues.

The genes are TRBV15 and TRBJ2-5, with TRBD1 identical over 8 bases. CDR1 and CDR2 (germline): LNHNV, YYDKDF (reference sequence). The CDR3 contains 14 residues. V shed 1 base, J shed 5 bases, and the junction held 3 bases outside the gene matches. CDR3: CATSRGTGTETQYF. DNA for the CDR3: TGTGCCACCAGCAGAGGGACAGGGACTGAGACCCAGTACTTC.

The chain combines TRBV5-3 with TRBJ1-2; the match to TRBD1 covers 8 bases. TRBV5-3 is identified as an open reading frame with a role that is uncertain. The CDR3 consists of 17 residues. V dropped 4 bases and J dropped 2; count of bases not matched to a gene: 13. CDR3 nucleotide sequence: TGTGCCAGAAGCCTGCTGGACAGGGATGTTCCAAACTATGGCTACACCTTC. As protein: CARSLLDRDVPNYGYTF.

The J gene is TRBJ2-7, the V gene TRBV28, with 10 positions matching TRBD1. With V trimmed by 7 bases and J by 4 bases, 10 bases remained unmatched. The CDR3 sequence is 15 residues long. Germline lookup yields CDR1 MDHEN and CDR2 SYDVKM. CDR3: CASTISGTGDYEQYF. The CDR3 DNA sequence: TGTGCCAGCACCATTTCCGGGACAGGGGATTACGAGCAGTACTTC.

V gene TRBV9 combines with J gene TRBJ2-5, with 9 bases matching TRBD1. The CDR3 sequence is 14 residues long. With 7 bases clipped from V and 5 bases from J, the junction kept 9 bases outside the gene matches. Per germline, CDR1 SGDLS and CDR2 YYNGEE. CDR3 coding DNA: TGTGCCAGCGCGGGACAGGGAATTTGGGAGACCCAGTACTTC. Residues: CASAGQGIWETQYF.

This chain connects TRBV6-5 to TRBJ1-3; D may be TRBD1 (5 bases). Trimming pared 8 bases from V and 7 bases from J, leaving 21 bases between. This CDR3 comprises 15 residues. Germline loops: CDR1 MNHEY, CDR2 SVGAGI. CDR3 sequence reads: CASFTGPGKGNTIYF. The CDR3 region has the DNA TGTGCCAGCTTCACAGGACCTGGAAAAGGGAACACCATATATTTT.

The rearrangement joins TRBV2 to TRBJ1-4; a weak D match, TRBD1 (6 bases). V shed 6 bases and J shed 5 bases, with 13 bases lying between them. The CDR3 spans 14 residues. CDR1 and CDR2 (germline): SNHLY, FYNNEI. The CDR3 reads CASRKTGSNEKLFF. CDR3 sequence (DNA): TGTGCCAGCAGGAAGACAGGTTCGAATGAAAAACTGTTTTTT.

The J gene is TRBJ1-1, the V gene TRBV19; no definite D call. The CDR3 consists of 14 residues. Trimming left V 10 bases short and J 0 bases short, with 15 bases between. Per germline, CDR1 LNHDA and CDR2 SQIVND (reference sequence). This CDR3 reads CAITKPGLNTEAFF. The CDR3 coding sequence is TGTGCCATCACAAAACCTGGTCTGAACACTGAAGCTTTCTTT.

The rearrangement uses TRBV20-1 and TRBJ2-2, with 7 bases fitting TRBD1. CDR3 length: 15 amino acids. J was trimmed by 4 bases and V by 3 bases; bases with no gene match: 8. Germline loops: CDR1 DFQATT, CDR2 SNEGSKA (reference sequence). The CDR3 is CSASSQGVGTGELFF. CDR3 in DNA: TGCAGTGCTAGTTCCCAGGGGGTAGGCACCGGGGAGCTGTTTTTT.

This sequence joins TRBV7-9 and TRBJ1-5; D ambiguous. V shed 2 bases and J shed 4 bases, with 6 bases lying between them. Looked up from germline, CDR1 is SEHNR and CDR2 is FQNEAQ (reference sequence). This CDR3 spans 13 amino acids. The CDR3 bases are TGTGCCAGCAGCTTATCGGGGAATCAGCCCCAGCATTTT. It is translated as CASSLSGNQPQHF.

V gene TRBV28 combines with J gene TRBJ2-1; D may be TRBD1 (6 bases). V was trimmed by 3 bases and J by 9 bases, leaving 9 bases between them. The germline V gene encodes CDR1 MDHEN and CDR2 SYDVKM. The CDR3 consists of 12 residues. The CDR3 sequence: CASSFRGTEQFF. The CDR3 bases are TGTGCCAGCAGTTTCAGGGGTACTGAGCAGTTCTTC.

V and J are TRBV5-1 and TRBJ1-3; TRBD1 agrees at 8 bases. This CDR3 is 14 amino acids long. V shed 7 bases, J shed 4 bases, and the junction held 7 bases outside the gene matches. Germline CDR1 reads SGHRS; CDR2 reads YFSETQ. This chain's CDR3 is CASAQGVTGNTIYF. As DNA, the CDR3 is TGCGCCAGCGCACAGGGGGTGACAGGAAACACCATATATTTT.

This clone was seen more than once but under ten times. This specimen includes other DNA sequences encoding the same CDR3. The chain links TRBV12-3 or TRBV12-4 to TRBJ2-7; 8 nucleotides line up with TRBD1. The CDR3 totals 13 residues. Losses at the gene ends were 2 bases for V and 3 bases for J; bases not matched to a gene: 0. The CDR3 region is CASSLTGGYEQYF. The CDR3 DNA reads as TGTGCCAGCAGTTTAACAGGGGGCTACGAGCAGTACTTC.

This chain connects TRBV7-8 to TRBJ1-2; no clear D. V lost 1 base and J 7 bases, leaving 16 bases between the germline ends. There are 15 residues in the CDR3. Germline CDR1 and CDR2: SGHVS and FQNEAQ. In DNA, the CDR3 is TGTGCCAGCAGCTTAGAAGGAGGGTGGGGAGGTGGCTACACCTTC. Its protein is CASSLEGGWGGGYTF.

The gene calls are TRBV3-1 (or the pseudogene TRBV3-2) and TRBJ2-7; 9 nucleotides align to TRBD1. This CDR3 comprises 14 residues. V lost 1 base and J lost 2; bases outside the gene matches: 0. Germline CDR1 reads LGHDT; CDR2 reads YNNKEL (reference sequence). CDR3 bases: TGTGCCAGCAGCCAAGGGACAGGGGCCTACGAGCAGTACTTC. Amino acid sequence: CASSQGTGAYEQYF.

The V call is TRBV11-2, the J call TRBJ1-1; D is ambiguous. Deletions cut 4 bases from V and 7 bases from J, with 13 bases between. This CDR3 spans 13 amino acids. The V gene's germline CDR1 is SGHAT and CDR2 FQNNGV. Written as DNA, the CDR3 is TGTGCCAGCAGCTGGATCGAGGGAGGTGAAGCTTTCTTT. Protein: CASSWIEGGEAFF.

The V and J genes are TRBV6-5 and TRBJ1-6; D is ambiguous. The length of the CDR3 is 13 residues. Trimming shortened V by 6 bases and J by 13 bases, and 16 bases separated the two germline ends. CDR1 MNHEY and CDR2 SVGAGI come from the germline V gene. The CDR3 DNA reads TGTGCCAGCAGGGGAGAGGCCAGTTCCCCCCTCCACTTT. Protein: CASRGEASSPLHF.

V is TRBV30 and J is TRBJ1-2; D is possibly TRBD1 (6 bases). CDR1 and CDR2 from the germline V gene are GTSNPN and SVGIG (reference sequence). V gave up 0 bases and J gave up 8 bases, with 13 bases separating them. The CDR3 runs 13 residues. The CDR3: CAWSVPLTGGYTF. The CDR3 nucleotides are TGTGCCTGGAGTGTCCCTCTTACAGGGGGCTACACCTTC.

V usage is TRBV7-9 and J usage is TRBJ1-1, with TRBD1 as a possible D gene (6 bases). The CDR3 sequence is 15 residues long. Germline lookup yields CDR1 SEHNR and CDR2 FQNEAQ (reference sequence). V was shortened by 1 base and J by 4 bases, with 13 bases between the two germline ends. The CDR3 region has the DNA TGTGCCAGCAGCTTAGGGGGGCAGGGTGCCACTGAAGCTTTCTTT. Translation: CASSLGGQGATEAFF.

The chain uses TRBV7-9 and TRBJ2-7; tentative D call: TRBD2 (6 bases). This CDR3 is built from 13 residues. Germline CDR1 and CDR2: SEHNR and FQNEAQ (reference sequence). V was pared by 6 bases and J by 5 bases, with 14 bases between. For the CDR3, the DNA is TGTGCCAGCAGTCCTTCCGGGAGCCACGAGCAGTACTTC. Encoded protein: CASSPSGSHEQYF.

V and J are TRBV7-9 and TRBJ1-3, with TRBD1 as a possible D gene (5 bases). Germline assignment: CDR1 SEHNR and CDR2 FQNEAQ (reference sequence). The CDR3 contains 17 residues. V was trimmed by 1 base and J by 0 bases, leaving 13 bases between them. CDR3 amino acids: CASSLVGGPRSGNTIYF. Here the CDR3 DNA reads TGTGCCAGCAGCTTAGTGGGGGGTCCTCGCTCTGGAAACACCATATATTTT.

There are a few counts of this clone. The chain employs TRBV19 and TRBJ2-1; 7 positions match TRBD2. With 8 bases clipped from V and 6 bases from J, the junction kept 7 bases outside the gene matches. Per the germline V gene, CDR1 is LNHDA and CDR2 is SQIVND (reference sequence). The CDR3 sequence is 13 residues long. CDR3 sequence: CASSDWTSNEQFF. The DNA for the CDR3 is TGTGCCAGTTCCGATTGGACTAGCAATGAGCAGTTCTTC.

V usage is TRBV7-9 and J usage is TRBJ2-7, with D unresolved. V gave up 1 base and J gave up 4 bases, with 11 bases separating them. Germline loops: CDR1 SEHNR, CDR2 FQNEAQ (reference sequence). The CDR3 has 14 residues. The CDR3 loop reads CASSLDGNSYEQYF. The CDR3 DNA sequence: TGTGCCAGCAGCTTAGACGGAAACAGTTACGAGCAGTACTTC.

With respect to this clone: Other nucleotide sequences in the sample specify the same CDR3. The V call is TRBV27, the J call TRBJ2-3; 11 bases map to TRBD2. This CDR3 is built from 16 residues. Trimming at V came to 4 bases and at J to 0 bases, leaving 3 bases not matched to a gene. Looked up from germline, CDR1 is MNHEY and CDR2 is SMNVEV (reference sequence). CDR3 region: CASSSLAGGSTDTQYF. CDR3 nucleotide sequence: TGTGCCAGCAGTTCTTTAGCGGGGGGGAGCACAGATACGCAGTATTTT.

The genes are TRBV9 and TRBJ1-3, with 8 bases matching TRBD1. This CDR3 has 15 amino acids. The junction had 6 bases not matched to a gene; V was cut back by 3 bases and J by 4 bases. CDR1 and CDR2 from the germline V gene are SGDLS and YYNGEE. As DNA, the CDR3 is TGTGCCAGCAGCGCTCAGGGGGCAACAGGAAACACCATATATTTT. Protein sequence: CASSAQGATGNTIYF. Drawing the rest from reference TRBV9 and TRBJ1-3, the complete variable domain is DSGVTQTPKHLITATGQRVTLRCSPRSGDLSVYWYQQSLDQGLQFLIQYYNGEERAKGNILERFSAQQFPDLHSELNLSSLELGDSALYFCASSAQGATGNTIYFGEGSWLTVV.

V and J are TRBV6-5 and TRBJ1-6; 7 positions match TRBD1. The CDR3 is made up of 14 amino acids. Trimming removed 6 bases from V and 6 bases from J; junction bases left unmatched: 5. Germline values: CDR1 MNHEY, CDR2 SVGAGI. The DNA for the CDR3 is TGTGCCAGCAGCAGACAGGGCGGTAATTCACCCCTCCACTTT. Its protein product is CASSRQGGNSPLHF.

The chain has TRBV7-9 and TRBJ1-1, with D possibly TRBD1 on 6 matching bases. Per germline, CDR1 SEHNR and CDR2 FQNEAQ (reference sequence). CDR3 size: 16 residues. V shed 4 bases and J shed 0 bases, with 15 bases lying between them. CDR3 sequence (DNA): TGTGCCAGCAGCTCGACGGGGACAAAAATGAACACTGAAGCTTTCTTT. It codes for CASSSTGTKMNTEAFF.

CDR3 sequence reads: CASSIRKGLAGDTQYF. The CDR3 DNA reads TGTGCCAGCAGCATCCGGAAAGGACTAGCGGGGGATACGCAGTATTTT. The rearrangement links TRBV7-9 to TRBJ2-3; 12 bases are shared with TRBD2. With V trimmed by 5 bases and J by 6 bases, 9 bases remained unmatched. Per the germline V gene, CDR1 is SEHNR and CDR2 is FQNEAQ (reference sequence). The CDR3 runs to 16 residues. The full variable domain, with the rest looked up from reference TRBV7-9 and TRBJ2-3, is DTGVSQNPRHKITKRGQNVTFRCDPISEHNRLYWYRQTLGQGPEFLTYFQNEAQLEKSRLLSDRFSAERPKGSFSTLEIQRTEQGDSAMYLCASSIRKGLAGDTQYFGPGTRLTVL.